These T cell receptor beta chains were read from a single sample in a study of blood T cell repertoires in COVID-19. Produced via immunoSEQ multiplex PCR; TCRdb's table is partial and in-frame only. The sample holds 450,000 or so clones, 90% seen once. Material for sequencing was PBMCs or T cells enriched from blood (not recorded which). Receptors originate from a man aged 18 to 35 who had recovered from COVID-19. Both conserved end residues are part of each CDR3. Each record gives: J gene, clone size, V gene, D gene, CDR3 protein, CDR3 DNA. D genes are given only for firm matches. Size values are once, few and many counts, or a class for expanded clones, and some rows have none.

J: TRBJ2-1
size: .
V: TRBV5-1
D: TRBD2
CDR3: CASSSSGGSQEQFF
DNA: TGCGCCAGCAGCTCGAGCGGGGGATCGCAGGAGCAGTTCTTC

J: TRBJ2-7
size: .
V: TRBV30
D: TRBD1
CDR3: CALIKGQHSYEQYF
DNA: TGTGCCCTTATTAAGGGACAGCATTCCTACGAGCAGTACTTC

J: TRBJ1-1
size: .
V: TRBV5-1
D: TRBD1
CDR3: CASSIRQGGTEAFF
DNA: TGCGCCAGCAGCATAAGACAGGGAGGTACTGAAGCTTTCTTT

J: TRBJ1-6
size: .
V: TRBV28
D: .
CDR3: CASRDRESSPLHF
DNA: TGTGCCAGCAGAGACAGAGAGAGTTCACCCCTCCACTTT

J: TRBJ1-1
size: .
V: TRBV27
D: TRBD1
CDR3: CASSNTQGAVEAFF
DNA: TGTGCCAGCAGTAACACACAGGGGGCGGTTGAAGCTTTCTTT

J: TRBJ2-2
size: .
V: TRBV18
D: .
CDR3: CASTWPGAVNTGELFF
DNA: TGTGCCAGCACATGGCCTGGGGCGGTTAACACCGGGGAGCTGTTTTTT

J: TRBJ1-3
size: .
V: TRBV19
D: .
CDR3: CASSIDRNSGNTIYF
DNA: TGTGCCAGTAGTATAGATCGGAACAGTGGAAACACCATATATTTT

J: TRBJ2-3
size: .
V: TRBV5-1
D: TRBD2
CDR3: CASRASGGSTDTQYF
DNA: TGCGCCAGCAGAGCTAGCGGGGGGAGCACAGATACGCAGTATTTT

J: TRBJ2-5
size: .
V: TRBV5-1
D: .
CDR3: CASSPGTLTKETQYF
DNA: TGCGCCAGCAGCCCTGGGACATTAACAAAGGAGACCCAGTACTTC

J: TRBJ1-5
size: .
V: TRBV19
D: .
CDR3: CASSILGVGNQPQHF
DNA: TGTGCCAGTAGTATTCTAGGGGTAGGCAATCAGCCCCAGCATTTT

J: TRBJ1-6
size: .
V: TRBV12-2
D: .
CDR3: CASRLGQGTTKNNSPLHF
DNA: TGTGCAAGTCGCTTAGGTCAGGGAACCACCAAGAATAATTCACCCCTCCACTTT

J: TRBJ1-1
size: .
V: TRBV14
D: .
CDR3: CASSPSGRLTFF
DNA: TGTGCCAGCAGCCCGTCGGGGAGATTAACTTTCTTT

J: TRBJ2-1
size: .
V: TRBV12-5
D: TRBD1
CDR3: CASGLVLGQGYNEQFF
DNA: TGTGCTAGTGGTTTGGTACTGGGACAGGGGTACAATGAGCAGTTCTTC

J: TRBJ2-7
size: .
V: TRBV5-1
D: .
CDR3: CASSLDNYEQYF
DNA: TGCGCCAGCAGCCTTGACAACTACGAGCAGTACTTC

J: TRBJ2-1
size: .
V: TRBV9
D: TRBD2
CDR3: CASSVTSGSSNEQFF
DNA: TGTGCCAGCAGTGTTACTAGCGGATCTTCCAATGAGCAGTTCTTC

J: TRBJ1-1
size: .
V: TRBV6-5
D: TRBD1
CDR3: CASSYSQGGTEAFF
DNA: TGTGCCAGCAGTTACTCACAGGGGGGCACTGAAGCTTTCTTT

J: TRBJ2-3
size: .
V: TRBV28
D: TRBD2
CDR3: CASRIAGAGTDTQYF
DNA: TGTGCCAGCAGGATAGCGGGGGCTGGCACAGATACGCAGTATTTT

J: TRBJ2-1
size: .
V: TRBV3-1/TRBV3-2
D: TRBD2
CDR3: CASSRGGLGGNEQFF
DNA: TGTGCCAGCAGCCGAGGGGGACTAGGAGGCAATGAGCAGTTCTTC

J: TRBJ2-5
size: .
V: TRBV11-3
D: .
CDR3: CASSLRGSGETQYF
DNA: TGTGCCAGCAGCTTAAGAGGGTCAGGAGAGACCCAGTACTTC

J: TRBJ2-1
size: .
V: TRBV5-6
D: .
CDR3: CASSTGYEQFF
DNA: TGTGCCAGCAGCACGGGTTATGAGCAGTTCTTC

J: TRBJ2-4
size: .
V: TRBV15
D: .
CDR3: CATSRDLGGGAKNIQYF
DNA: TGTGCCACCAGCAGAGATCTTGGGGGAGGCGCCAAAAACATTCAGTACTTC

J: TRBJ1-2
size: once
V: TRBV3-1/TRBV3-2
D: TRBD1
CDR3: CAGSQGGPRDRGRGYTF
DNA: TGTGCCGGCAGCCAAGGGGGCCCTCGGGACAGGGGTCGTGGCTACACCTTC

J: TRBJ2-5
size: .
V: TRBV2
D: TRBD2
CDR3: CASSDGLAGIETQYF
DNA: TGTGCCAGCAGCGATGGACTAGCGGGGATCGAGACCCAGTACTTC

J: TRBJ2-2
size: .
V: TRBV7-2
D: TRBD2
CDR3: CASSSSGSFWLGGELFF
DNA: TGTGCCAGCAGCTCGAGCGGGAGTTTCTGGCTCGGCGGGGAGCTGTTTTTT

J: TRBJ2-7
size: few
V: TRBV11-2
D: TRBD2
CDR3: CASSLAAGGGYEQYF
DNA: TGTGCCAGCAGCCTCGCAGCCGGGGGAGGGTACGAGCAGTACTTC

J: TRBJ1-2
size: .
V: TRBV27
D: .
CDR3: CASSLERSYGYTF
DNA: TGTGCCAGCAGTTTAGAGAGAAGTTATGGCTACACCTTC

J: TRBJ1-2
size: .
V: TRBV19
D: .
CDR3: CASSIVAGRGYTF
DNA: TGTGCCAGTAGTATTGTGGCGGGTCGGGGCTACACCTTC

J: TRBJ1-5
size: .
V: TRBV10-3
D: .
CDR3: CAISDSNRYSNQPQHF
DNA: TGTGCCATCAGTGACTCCAACAGGTATAGCAATCAGCCCCAGCATTTT

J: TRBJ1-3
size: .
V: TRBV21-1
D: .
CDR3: CASSKVGGRTIYF
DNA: TGTGCCAGCAGCAAAGTGGGGGGACGGACCATATATTTT

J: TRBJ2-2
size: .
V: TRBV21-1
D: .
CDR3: CASSRGGSNTGELFF
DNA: TGTGCCAGCAGCCGCGGCGGCTCGAACACCGGGGAGCTGTTTTTT

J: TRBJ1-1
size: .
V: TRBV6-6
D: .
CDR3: CASRVSGILNTEAFF
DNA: TGTGCCAGCAGGGTTTCGGGGATCCTGAACACTGAAGCTTTCTTT

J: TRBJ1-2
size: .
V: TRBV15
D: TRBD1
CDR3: CATSLQPPWTGVGYTF
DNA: TGTGCCACCAGTCTTCAGCCTCCGTGGACAGGGGTTGGCTACACCTTC

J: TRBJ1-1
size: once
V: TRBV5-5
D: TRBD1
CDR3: CASSLDGQGYNTEAFF
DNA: TGTGCCAGCAGCTTAGACGGACAGGGCTACAACACTGAAGCTTTCTTT

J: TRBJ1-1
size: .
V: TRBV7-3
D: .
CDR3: CASSLQGANTEAFF
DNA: TGTGCCAGCAGCTTACAGGGTGCGAACACTGAAGCTTTCTTT

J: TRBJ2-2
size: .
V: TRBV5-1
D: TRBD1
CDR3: CASSQQGYGELFF
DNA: TGCGCCAGCAGCCAACAGGGGTACGGGGAGCTGTTTTTT

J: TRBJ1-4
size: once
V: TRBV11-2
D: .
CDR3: CASSPSGTEGEKLFF
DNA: TGTGCCAGCAGCCCCTCAGGTACGGAGGGTGAAAAACTGTTTTTT

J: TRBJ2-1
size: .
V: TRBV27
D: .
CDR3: CASSLWTMNEQFF
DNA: TGTGCCAGCAGTTTATGGACTATGAATGAGCAGTTCTTC

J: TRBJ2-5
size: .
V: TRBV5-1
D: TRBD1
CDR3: CASSFGQAQETQYF
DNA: TGCGCCAGCAGCTTTGGACAGGCCCAAGAGACCCAGTACTTC

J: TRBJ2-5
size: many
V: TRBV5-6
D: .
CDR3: CASNKWEAETQYF
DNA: TGTGCCAGCAACAAGTGGGAGGCGGAGACCCAGTACTTC

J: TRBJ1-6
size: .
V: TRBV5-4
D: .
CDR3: CASSLDRGANSPLHF
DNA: TGTGCCAGCAGCTTGGATAGGGGTGCTAATTCACCCCTCCACTTT

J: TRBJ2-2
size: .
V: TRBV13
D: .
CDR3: CASSSRPLSGELFF
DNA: TGTGCCAGCAGCTCGCGCCCGCTCTCCGGGGAGCTGTTTTTT

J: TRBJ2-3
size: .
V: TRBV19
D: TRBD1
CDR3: CAGGTGGADTQYF
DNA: TGTGCCGGGGGGACAGGGGGCGCAGATACGCAGTATTTT

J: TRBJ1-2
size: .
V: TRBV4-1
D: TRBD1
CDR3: CASSQERGRRSNYGYTF
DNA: TGCGCCAGCAGCCAAGAGAGGGGGCGCCGGTCAAACTATGGCTACACCTTC

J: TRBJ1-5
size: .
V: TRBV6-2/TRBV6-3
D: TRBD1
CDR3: CASSYPTTGASNQPQHF
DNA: TGTGCCAGCAGTTATCCCACCACAGGGGCGAGCAATCAGCCCCAGCATTTT

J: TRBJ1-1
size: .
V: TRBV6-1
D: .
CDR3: CASSDRQWGYTEAFF
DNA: TGTGCCAGCAGTGATCGACAGTGGGGTTACACTGAAGCTTTCTTT

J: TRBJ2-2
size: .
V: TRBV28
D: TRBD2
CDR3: CASSGTSLGTGELFF
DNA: TGTGCCAGCAGTGGGACTAGCCTCGGCACCGGGGAGCTGTTTTTT

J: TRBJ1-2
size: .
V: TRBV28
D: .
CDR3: CASSFGSGYGYTF
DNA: .